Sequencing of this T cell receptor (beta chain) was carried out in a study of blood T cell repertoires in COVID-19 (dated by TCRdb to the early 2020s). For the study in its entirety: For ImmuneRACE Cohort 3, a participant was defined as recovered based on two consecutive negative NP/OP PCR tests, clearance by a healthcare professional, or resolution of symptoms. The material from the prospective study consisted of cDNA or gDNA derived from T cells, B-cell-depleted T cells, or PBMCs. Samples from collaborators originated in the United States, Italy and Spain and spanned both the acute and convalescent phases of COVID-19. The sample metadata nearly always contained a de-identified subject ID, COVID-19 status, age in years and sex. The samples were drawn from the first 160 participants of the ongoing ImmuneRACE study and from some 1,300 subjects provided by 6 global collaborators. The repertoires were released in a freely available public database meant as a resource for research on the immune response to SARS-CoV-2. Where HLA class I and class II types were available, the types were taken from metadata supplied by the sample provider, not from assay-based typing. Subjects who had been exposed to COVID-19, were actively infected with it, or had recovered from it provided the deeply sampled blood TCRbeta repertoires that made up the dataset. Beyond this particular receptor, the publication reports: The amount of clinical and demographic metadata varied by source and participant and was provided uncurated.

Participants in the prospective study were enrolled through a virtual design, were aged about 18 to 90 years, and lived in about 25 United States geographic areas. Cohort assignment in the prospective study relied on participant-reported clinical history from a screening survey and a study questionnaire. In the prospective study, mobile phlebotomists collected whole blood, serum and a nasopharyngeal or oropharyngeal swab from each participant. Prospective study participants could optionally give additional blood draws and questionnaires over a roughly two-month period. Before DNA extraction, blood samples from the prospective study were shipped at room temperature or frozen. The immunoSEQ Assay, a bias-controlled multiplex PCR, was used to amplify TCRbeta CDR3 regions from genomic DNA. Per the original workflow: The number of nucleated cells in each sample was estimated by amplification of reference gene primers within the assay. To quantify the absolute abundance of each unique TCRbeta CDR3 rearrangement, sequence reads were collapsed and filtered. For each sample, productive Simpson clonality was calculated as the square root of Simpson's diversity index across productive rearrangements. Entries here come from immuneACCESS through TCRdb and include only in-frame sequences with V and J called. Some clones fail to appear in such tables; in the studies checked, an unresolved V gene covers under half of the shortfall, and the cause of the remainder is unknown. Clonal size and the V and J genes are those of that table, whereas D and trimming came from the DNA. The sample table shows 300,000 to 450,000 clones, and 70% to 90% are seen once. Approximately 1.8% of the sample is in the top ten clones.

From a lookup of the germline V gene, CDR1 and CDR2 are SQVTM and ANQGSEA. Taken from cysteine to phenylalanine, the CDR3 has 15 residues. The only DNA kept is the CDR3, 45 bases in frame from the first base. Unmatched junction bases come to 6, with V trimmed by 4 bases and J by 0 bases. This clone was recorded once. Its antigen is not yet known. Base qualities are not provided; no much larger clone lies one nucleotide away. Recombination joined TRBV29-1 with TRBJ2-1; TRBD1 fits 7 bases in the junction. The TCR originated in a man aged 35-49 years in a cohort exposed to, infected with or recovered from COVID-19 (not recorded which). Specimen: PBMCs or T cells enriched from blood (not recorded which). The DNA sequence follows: TGCAGCGTTGGCAGGGGGAGTCTCTCCTACAATGAGCAGTTCTTC. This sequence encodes CSVGRGSLSYNEQFF.